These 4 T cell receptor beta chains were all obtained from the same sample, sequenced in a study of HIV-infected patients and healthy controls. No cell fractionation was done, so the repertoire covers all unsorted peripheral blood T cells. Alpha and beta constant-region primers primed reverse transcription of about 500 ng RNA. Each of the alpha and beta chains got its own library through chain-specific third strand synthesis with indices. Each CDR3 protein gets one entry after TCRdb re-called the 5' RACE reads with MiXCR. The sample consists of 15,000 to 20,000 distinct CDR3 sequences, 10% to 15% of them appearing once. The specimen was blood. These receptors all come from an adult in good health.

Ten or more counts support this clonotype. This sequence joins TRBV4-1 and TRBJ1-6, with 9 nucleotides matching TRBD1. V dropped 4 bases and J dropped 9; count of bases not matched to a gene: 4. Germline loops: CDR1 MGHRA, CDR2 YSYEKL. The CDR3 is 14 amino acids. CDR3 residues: CASSPRDRVSPLHF. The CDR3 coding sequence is TGCGCCAGCAGCCCCCGGGACAGGGTTTCACCCCTCCACTTT.

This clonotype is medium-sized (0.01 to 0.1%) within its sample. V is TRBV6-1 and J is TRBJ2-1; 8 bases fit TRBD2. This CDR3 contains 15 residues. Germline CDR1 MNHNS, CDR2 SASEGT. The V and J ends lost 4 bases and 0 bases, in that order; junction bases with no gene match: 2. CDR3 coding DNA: TGTGCCAGCAGTGTGCGGGGGGCCTCCTACAATGAGCAGTTCTTC. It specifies CASSVRGASYNEQFF.

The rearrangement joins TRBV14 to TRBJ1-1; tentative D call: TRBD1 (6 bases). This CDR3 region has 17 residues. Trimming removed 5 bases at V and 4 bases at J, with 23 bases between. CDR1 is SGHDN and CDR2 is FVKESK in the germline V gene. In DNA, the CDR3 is TGTGCCAGCAGCACCTCCGGGGGCCGAGGCATGATCACTGAAGCTTTCTTT. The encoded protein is CASSTSGGRGMITEAFF.

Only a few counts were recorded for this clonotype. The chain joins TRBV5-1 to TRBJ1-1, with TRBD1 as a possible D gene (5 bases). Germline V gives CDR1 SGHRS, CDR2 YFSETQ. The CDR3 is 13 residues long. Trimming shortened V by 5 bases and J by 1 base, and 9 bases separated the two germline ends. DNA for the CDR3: TGCGCCAGCAGTTCCACAGGGAACACTGAAGCTTTCTTT. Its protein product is CASSSTGNTEAFF.